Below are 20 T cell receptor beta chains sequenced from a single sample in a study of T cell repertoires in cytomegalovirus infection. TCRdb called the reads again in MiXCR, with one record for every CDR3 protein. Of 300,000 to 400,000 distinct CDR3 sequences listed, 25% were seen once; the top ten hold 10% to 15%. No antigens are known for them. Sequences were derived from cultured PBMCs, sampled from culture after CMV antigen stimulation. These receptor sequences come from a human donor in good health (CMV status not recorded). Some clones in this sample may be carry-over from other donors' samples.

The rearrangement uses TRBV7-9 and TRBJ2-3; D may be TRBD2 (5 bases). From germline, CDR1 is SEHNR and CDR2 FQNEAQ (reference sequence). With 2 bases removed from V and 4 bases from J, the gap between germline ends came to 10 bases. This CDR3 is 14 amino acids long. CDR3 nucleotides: TGTGCCAGCAGCTTATCCGAGGGATCAGATACGCAGTATTTT. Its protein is CASSLSEGSDTQYF.

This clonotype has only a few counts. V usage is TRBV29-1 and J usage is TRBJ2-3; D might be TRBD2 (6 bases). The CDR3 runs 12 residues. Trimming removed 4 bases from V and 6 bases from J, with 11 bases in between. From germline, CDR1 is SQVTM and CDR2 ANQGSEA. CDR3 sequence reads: CSVGREGDTQYF. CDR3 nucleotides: TGCAGCGTTGGGCGGGAAGGGGATACGCAGTATTTT.

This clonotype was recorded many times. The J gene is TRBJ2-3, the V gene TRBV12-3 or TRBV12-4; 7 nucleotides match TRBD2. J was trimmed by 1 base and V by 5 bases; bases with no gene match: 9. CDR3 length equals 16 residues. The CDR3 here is CASSPRGSSGTDTQYF. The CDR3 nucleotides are TGTGCCAGCAGTCCGCGGGGGTCTTCTGGCACAGATACGCAGTATTTT.

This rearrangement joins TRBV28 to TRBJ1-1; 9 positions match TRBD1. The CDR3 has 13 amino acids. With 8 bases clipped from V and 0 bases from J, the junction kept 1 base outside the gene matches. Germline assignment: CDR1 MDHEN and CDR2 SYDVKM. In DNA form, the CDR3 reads TGTGCCAGCGGGGACAGGGTGAACACTGAAGCTTTCTTT. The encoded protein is CASGDRVNTEAFF.

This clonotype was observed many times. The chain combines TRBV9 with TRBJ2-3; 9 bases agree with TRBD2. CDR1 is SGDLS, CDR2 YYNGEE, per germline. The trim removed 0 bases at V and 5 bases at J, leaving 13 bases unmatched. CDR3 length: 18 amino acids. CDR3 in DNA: TGTGCCAGCAGCGTAGACCCTATGCGGGAGGGCCACAGAGATACGCAGTATTTT. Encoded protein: CASSVDPMREGHRDTQYF. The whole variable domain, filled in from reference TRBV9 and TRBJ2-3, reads DSGVTQTPKHLITATGQRVTLRCSPRSGDLSVYWYQQSLDQGLQFLIQYYNGEERAKGNILERFSAQQFPDLHSELNLSSLELGDSALYFCASSVDPMREGHRDTQYFGPGTRLTVL.

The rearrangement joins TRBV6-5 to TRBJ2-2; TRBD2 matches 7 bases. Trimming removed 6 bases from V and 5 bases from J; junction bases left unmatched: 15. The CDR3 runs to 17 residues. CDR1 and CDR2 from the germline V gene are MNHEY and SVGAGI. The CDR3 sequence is CASRIAGGPAITGELFF. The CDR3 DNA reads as TGTGCCAGCAGAATAGCGGGCGGCCCGGCCATAACCGGGGAGCTGTTTTTT.

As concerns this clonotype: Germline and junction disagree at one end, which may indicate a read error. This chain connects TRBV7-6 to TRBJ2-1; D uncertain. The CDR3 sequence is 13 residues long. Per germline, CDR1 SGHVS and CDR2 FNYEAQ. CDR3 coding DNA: TGTGCCAGCAGCTGGAACTCCTACAATGTGCAGTTCTTC. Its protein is CASSWNSYNVQFF.

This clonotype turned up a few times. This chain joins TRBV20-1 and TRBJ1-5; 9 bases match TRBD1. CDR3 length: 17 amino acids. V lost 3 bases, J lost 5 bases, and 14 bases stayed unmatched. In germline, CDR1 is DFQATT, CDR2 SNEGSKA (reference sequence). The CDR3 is CSARSGPRGTGYQPQHF. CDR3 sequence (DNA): TGCAGTGCTAGGTCGGGCCCCCGTGGGACAGGGTATCAGCCCCAGCATTTT.

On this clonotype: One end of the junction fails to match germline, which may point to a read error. The CDR3 DNA reads TGTGCCAGCAGGGAAGCGAACGACAATGAGCAGTTCTTC. It yields the protein CASREANDNEQFF. The V call is TRBV6-1, the J call TRBJ2-1, with unresolved D. Germline assignment: CDR1 MNHNS and CDR2 SASEGT. The CDR3 sequence is 13 residues long.

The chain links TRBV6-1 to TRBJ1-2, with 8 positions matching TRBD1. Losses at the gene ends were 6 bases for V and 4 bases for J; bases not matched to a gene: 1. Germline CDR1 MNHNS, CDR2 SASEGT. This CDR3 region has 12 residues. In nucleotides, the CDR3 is TGTGCCAGCAGCGACAGGGGCTATGGCTACACCTTC. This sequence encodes CASSDRGYGYTF.

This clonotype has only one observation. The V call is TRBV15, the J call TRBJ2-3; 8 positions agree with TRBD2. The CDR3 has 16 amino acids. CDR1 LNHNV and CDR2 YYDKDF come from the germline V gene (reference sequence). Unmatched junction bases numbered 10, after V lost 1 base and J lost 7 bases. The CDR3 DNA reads TGTGCCACCAGCAGAGGAACTAACGGGAGGGCCTATACGCAGTATTTT. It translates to CATSRGTNGRAYTQYF.

This CDR3 reads CAWSVSVSSTDTQYF. For the CDR3, the DNA is TGTGCCTGGAGTGTCAGTGTCTCTAGCACAGATACGCAGTATTTT. The chain combines TRBV30 with TRBJ2-3; D unresolved. The CDR3 runs to 15 residues. With 0 bases removed from V and 0 bases from J, the gap between germline ends came to 10 bases. Germline V gene data show CDR1 as GTSNPN and CDR2 as SVGIG (reference sequence).

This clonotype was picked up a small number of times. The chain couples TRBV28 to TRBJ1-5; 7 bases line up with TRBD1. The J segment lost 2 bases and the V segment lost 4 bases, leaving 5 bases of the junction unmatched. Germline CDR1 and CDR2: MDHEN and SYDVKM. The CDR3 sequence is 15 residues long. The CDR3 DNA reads TGTGCCAGCAGTTGGGGAGGACAGGGCAATCAGCCCCAGCATTTT. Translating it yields CASSWGGQGNQPQHF.

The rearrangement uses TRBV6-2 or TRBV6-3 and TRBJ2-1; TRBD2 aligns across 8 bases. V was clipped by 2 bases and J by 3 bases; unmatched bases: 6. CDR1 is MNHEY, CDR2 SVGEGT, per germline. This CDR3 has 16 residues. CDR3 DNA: TGTGCCAGCAGTTACGAGGTAGCGGGGCACTACAATGAGCAGTTCTTC. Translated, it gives CASSYEVAGHYNEQFF.

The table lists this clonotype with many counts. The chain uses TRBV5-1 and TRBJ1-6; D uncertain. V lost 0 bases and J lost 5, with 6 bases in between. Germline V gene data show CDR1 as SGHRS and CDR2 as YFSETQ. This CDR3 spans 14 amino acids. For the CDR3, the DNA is TGCGCCAGCAGCTTGGGTCAGGATAATTCACCCCTCCACTTT. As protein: CASSLGQDNSPLHF.

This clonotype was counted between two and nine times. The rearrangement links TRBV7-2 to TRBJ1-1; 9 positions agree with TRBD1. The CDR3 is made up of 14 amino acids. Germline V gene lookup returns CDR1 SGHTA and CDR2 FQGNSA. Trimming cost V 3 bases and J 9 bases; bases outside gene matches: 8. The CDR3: CASSFPRDRVQAFF. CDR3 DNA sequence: TGTGCCAGCAGCTTCCCAAGGGACAGGGTACAAGCTTTCTTT.

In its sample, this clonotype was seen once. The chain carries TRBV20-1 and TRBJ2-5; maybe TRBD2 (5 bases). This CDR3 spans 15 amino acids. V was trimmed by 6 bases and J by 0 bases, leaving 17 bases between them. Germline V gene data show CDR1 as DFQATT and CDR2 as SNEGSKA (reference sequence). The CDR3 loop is CSAHRRLADQETQYF. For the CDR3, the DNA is TGCAGTGCCCACCGGCGGCTAGCCGACCAAGAGACCCAGTACTTC.

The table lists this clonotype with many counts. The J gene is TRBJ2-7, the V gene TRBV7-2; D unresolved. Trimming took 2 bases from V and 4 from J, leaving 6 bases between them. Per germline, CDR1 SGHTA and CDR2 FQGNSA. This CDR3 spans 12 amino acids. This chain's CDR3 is CASSLFGYEQYF. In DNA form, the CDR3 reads TGTGCCAGCAGCTTATTCGGGTACGAGCAGTACTTC.

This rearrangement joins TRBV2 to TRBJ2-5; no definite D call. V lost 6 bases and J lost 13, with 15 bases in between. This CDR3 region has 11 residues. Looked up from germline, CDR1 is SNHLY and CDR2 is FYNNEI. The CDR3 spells CASRETDQRYF. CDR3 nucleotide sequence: TGTGCCAGCAGGGAGACGGACCAGCGGTACTTC.

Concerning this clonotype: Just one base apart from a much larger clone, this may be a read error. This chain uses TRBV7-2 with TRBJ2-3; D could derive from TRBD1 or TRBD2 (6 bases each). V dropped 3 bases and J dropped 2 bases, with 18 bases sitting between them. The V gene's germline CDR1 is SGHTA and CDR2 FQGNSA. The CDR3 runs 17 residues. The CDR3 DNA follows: TGTGCCAGCAGCTTCATACAGGGCGGGACATTCACAGATACGCAGTATTTT. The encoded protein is CASSFIQGGTFTDTQYF.